The clone carrying this T cell receptor (beta chain) was counted once. What it binds is not known. The repertoire was sequenced with immunoSEQ multiplex PCR; TCRdb's copy has only in-frame clones and lacks some. The sample has roughly 61,000 clones; nearly 90% are singletons. This sample is part of a study of OX40 agonist ivuxolimab in advanced cancers. As for the study in general: Given to patients was ivuxolimab, an agonistic anti-OX40 (CD134) antibody. Study-level findings and limits: There was clonal expansion of CD4+ and CD8+ blood T cells by week 6 at 0.1 to 3.0 mg/kg.

J lost 4 bases, V lost 3 bases, and 4 bases had no gene match. CDR1 is MDHEN, CDR2 SYDVKM, per germline. This CDR3 spans 14 amino acids. The starting material was CD4+ or CD8+ T cells sorted from blood, obtained in a trial of the OX40 agonist ivuxolimab. The V and J genes are TRBV28 and TRBJ1-1; 8 bases agree with TRBD1. The receptor was isolated from an adult with an advanced solid tumor such as melanoma, head and neck, liver or kidney cancer. As DNA, the CDR3 is TGTGCCAGCAGTTTCAGGGGGCGCAGCACTGAAGCTTTCTTT. The encoded protein is CASSFRGRSTEAFF.